This T cell receptor beta chain was observed in a study of molecular identifiers for immune sequencing clone quantification. In its sample, this clonotype was seen a few times. A single record per CDR3 protein comes from TCRdb applying MiXCR to the PCR reads. Of about 300,000 distinct CDR3 sequences listed, about 21% were seen once; the top ten hold roughly 0.8%. CDR3 length: 15 amino acids. The V gene lost 3 bases and the J gene lost 1 base, with 11 bases spanning the gap. Germline values: CDR1 MNHNY, CDR2 SVGAGI (reference sequence). The sequenced sample consisted of naive CD8+ T cells from blood, with Jurkat cell RNA spiked in. Described subset: FACS-sorted CD8+CD4-CCR7+CD45RA+ naive T cells. This TCR derives from a human donor in good health. Some libraries in this study had Jurkat cell RNA spiked in. J is TRBJ2-3 and V is TRBV6-6; D not resolved. The CDR3 sequence is CASSYLRPGTDTQYF. Written as DNA, the CDR3 is TGTGCCAGCAGTTATCTCCGTCCCGGCACAGATACGCAGTATTTT.